These T cell receptor beta chains were read from a single sample in a study of siplizumab effects on memory and regulatory T cells. The method was immunoSEQ multiplex PCR; TCRdb's version includes in-frame clones alone and lacks a portion of them. The sample lists 97,000 or so clones, 80% to 95% occurring once. The sequenced sample consisted of CD4+ T cells sorted from blood. Receptors were obtained from a human donor in good health. Both conserved end residues are part of each CDR3. D genes are given only for firm matches. Some rows mark clone size as missing; the rest say once, few, many or name a class of expanded clone.

j_call,d_call,clone_size,v_call,cdr3_nt,cdr3_aa
TRBJ2-1,NA,few,TRBV21-1,TGTGCCAGCAGCACCGGGAGGGATACCTACAATGAGCAGTTCTTC,CASSTGRDTYNEQFF
TRBJ2-1,TRBD2,NA,TRBV7-3,TGTGCCAGCAGCCTAGGGACTAGCGGGAAGAGGGACTCCTACAATGAGCAGTTCTTC,CASSLGTSGKRDSYNEQFF
TRBJ2-5,NA,NA,TRBV5-1,TGCGCCAGCGCCTTAAACCGGGGACAAGAGACCCAGTACTTC,CASALNRGQETQYF
TRBJ2-7,NA,NA,TRBV6-5,TGTGCCAGCACCGAGGGATTATCCTACGAGCAGTACTTC,CASTEGLSYEQYF
TRBJ1-2,TRBD1,NA,TRBV12-5,TGTGCTAGTGGTATCCATCCGGGACAGGGGTACTATGGCTACACCTTC,CASGIHPGQGYYGYTF
TRBJ2-7,NA,once,TRBV4-1,TGCGCCAGCAGCCAAGCCGGGACCATCGCTTCCTACGAGCAGTACTTC,CASSQAGTIASYEQYF
TRBJ1-2,NA,few,TRBV5-1,TGCGCCAGCAGCTTGGAGGCAGCTAACTATGGCTACACCTTC,CASSLEAANYGYTF
TRBJ2-7,TRBD1,NA,TRBV19,TGTGCCAGTAGTGAATCCGGGACAGGGGGTAACTACGAGCAGTACTTC,CASSESGTGGNYEQYF
TRBJ1-2,NA,NA,TRBV10-3,TGTGCCATCAGTGAAGGCAGTGAGGGGGGCTACACCTTC,CAISEGSEGGYTF
TRBJ2-3,NA,NA,TRBV5-5,TGTGCCAGCAGCCAAGTCTCCTACCTCACAGATACGCAGTATTTT,CASSQVSYLTDTQYF
TRBJ2-3,NA,NA,TRBV9,TGTGCCAGCAGCGGGAGGCGGGACCTGGGCACAGATACGCAGTATTTT,CASSGRRDLGTDTQYF
TRBJ1-4,NA,NA,TRBV4-2,TGTGCCAGCAGCCTCTTATGGGGGCAGTGGGGCAATGAAAAACTGTTTTTT,CASSLLWGQWGNEKLFF
TRBJ1-1,NA,NA,TRBV18,TGTGCCAGCTCATCAGAGACCATGAACACTGAAGCTTTCTTT,CASSSETMNTEAFF
TRBJ2-2,NA,NA,TRBV5-5,TGTGCCAGCAGCTTCATGGGGGATGGGGAGCTGTTTTTT,CASSFMGDGELFF
TRBJ2-3,NA,NA,TRBV27,TGTGCCAGCAGTTTTGGAGGGGGTACGCAGTATTTT,CASSFGGGTQYF
TRBJ2-3,NA,NA,TRBV27,TGTGCCAGCAGTTTCAGCGGGAGCACAGATACGCAGTATTTT,CASSFSGSTDTQYF